What follows are 10 T cell receptor beta chains derived from one specimen sequenced in a study of regulatory T cells in long-lasting Graves disease. Sample time point: newly diagnosed GD, antithyroid drugs for less than 3 months. Construction of the TCR library relied on RNA isolated from PBMCs. According to the study, TCR beta libraries were built with iRepertoire HTBI primers and CDR3-region Arm-PCR. One entry per CDR3 protein results from TCRdb running MiXCR on the multiplex PCR reads. The sample has 350,000 to 500,000 distinct CDR3 sequences, around 17% seen once. These data were likewise used in another study, on T cells in Graves' hyperthyroidism and ophthalmopathy.

Material: peripheral blood mononuclear cells (PBMCs), obtained at new diagnosis, from a patient treated with antithyroid drugs. The receptors stem from a woman in her 30s with Graves disease.

This clonotype was detected many times. V is TRBV7-2 and J is TRBJ2-2; 12 bases match TRBD2. Per germline, CDR1 SGHTA and CDR2 FQGNSA. Unmatched junction bases numbered 9, after V lost 5 bases and J lost 5 bases. This CDR3 comprises 17 residues. The CDR3 coding sequence is TGTGCCAGCAGCCTTGGACTAGCGGGAATTTTTACCGGGGAGCTGTTTTTT. Translating gives CASSLGLAGIFTGELFF.

Remarks on this clonotype: The likely explanation is a read error, given a far larger clone one base away. This sequence joins TRBV11-2 and TRBJ2-3; TRBD2 agrees at 7 bases. V shed 4 bases and J 5 bases; nucleotides not matched to a gene: 12. Germline lookup yields CDR1 SGHAT and CDR2 FQNNGV. CDR3 size: 16 residues. In DNA, the CDR3 is TGTGCCAGCAGCTCGACTAACGGGAGGTGGATAGATACGCAGTATTTT. It is translated as CASSSTNGRWIDTQYF.

The chain has TRBV27 and TRBJ2-1; 7 bases map to TRBD1. This CDR3 region has 13 residues. The J segment lost 11 bases and the V segment lost 1 base, leaving 5 bases of the junction unmatched. Per the germline V gene, CDR1 is MNHEY and CDR2 is SMNVEV (reference sequence). CDR3: CASSLYRGNKQFF. The CDR3 DNA follows: TGTGCCAGCAGTTTATACAGGGGAAATAAGCAGTTCTTC.

This chain joins TRBV5-1 and TRBJ2-3; a possible D gene is TRBD2 (6 bases). CDR1 and CDR2 from the germline V gene are SGHRS and YFSETQ. V was cut by 4 bases and J by 6 bases, with 15 bases left in between. The CDR3 is 14 amino acids. The chain's CDR3 is CASSRKGGEDTQYF. The CDR3 DNA reads as TGCGCCAGCAGCCGGAAGGGCGGGGAGGATACGCAGTATTTT.

This clonotype came up many times. The rearrangement joins TRBV5-1 to TRBJ1-2, with TRBD1 identical over 10 bases. Germline loops: CDR1 SGHRS, CDR2 YFSETQ. V was clipped by 4 bases and J by 2 bases; unmatched bases: 11. The CDR3 extends over 17 amino acids. CDR3 sequence: CASSVLSAGQGNYGYTF. DNA for the CDR3: TGCGCCAGCAGCGTTCTATCAGCGGGACAGGGGAACTATGGCTACACCTTC.

The chain is built from TRBV7-2 and TRBJ1-2; maybe TRBD1 (5 bases). Germline CDR1 SGHTA, CDR2 FQGNSA. Trimming took off 4 bases at V and 5 bases at J, with 17 bases between the two ends. The CDR3 loop spans 15 amino acids. This chain's CDR3 is CASSYRGGSGYGYTF. CDR3 DNA sequence: TGTGCCAGCAGCTACCGGGGCGGGAGTGGATATGGCTACACCTTC. Based on the CDR3 plus reference TRBV7-2 and TRBJ1-2, the full variable domain is GAGVSQSPSNKVTEKGKDVELRCDPISGHTALYWYRQSLGQGLEFLIYFQGNSAPDKSGLPSDRFSAERTGGSVSTLTIQRTQQEDSAVYLCASSYRGGSGYGYTFGSGTRLTVV.

This clonotype occurred many times. The chain recombines TRBV14 with TRBJ2-7, with a weak D call TRBD1 (5 bases). This CDR3 spans 16 amino acids. The germline V gene has CDR1 SGHDN and CDR2 FVKESK. Trimming removed 0 bases from V and 3 bases from J, with 15 bases in between. In nucleotides, the CDR3 is TGTGCCAGCAGCCAAGAGGCCAGGGCCAACCACTACGAGCAGTACTTC. Protein product: CASSQEARANHYEQYF.

This clonotype came up many times. V usage is TRBV2 and J usage is TRBJ1-6; no reliable D call. Germline V gives CDR1 SNHLY, CDR2 FYNNEI. V lost 8 bases to trimming and J lost 10 bases, with 18 bases between them. The CDR3 totals 14 residues. CDR3 sequence: CASGERGDWSPLHF. The CDR3, as DNA: TGTGCCAGCGGGGAGCGGGGAGATTGGTCACCCCTCCACTTT.

The table lists this clonotype with many counts. The V gene is TRBV3-1, the J gene TRBJ1-5; the D gene is possibly TRBD1 (5 bases). V was clipped by 6 bases and J by 4 bases, with 7 bases between them. From germline, CDR1 is LGHDT and CDR2 YNNKEL (reference sequence). The CDR3 extends over 12 amino acids. CDR3 nucleotide sequence: TGTGCCAGCAGTTACAGGAATCAGCCCCAGCATTTT. Translating gives CASSYRNQPQHF.

This rearrangement joins TRBV28 to TRBJ2-5; maybe TRBD1 (6 bases). The germline gives CDR1 MDHEN, CDR2 SYDVKM. V was clipped by 5 bases and J by 1 base, with 17 bases between them. The CDR3 length is 16 residues. The DNA of the CDR3 is TGTGCCAGCAGTCCGTATACAGGGACCACCCAAGAGACCCAGTACTTC. Translating gives CASSPYTGTTQETQYF.